This T cell receptor beta chain was observed in a study of blood T cell repertoires in COVID-19. Study information: The United States, Italy and Spain supplied acute and convalescent COVID-19 samples. PBMCs, B-cell-depleted T cells, or T cells were the source of the cDNA or gDNA that made up the material.

In the original processing: The authors estimated nucleated cell counts from reference gene primer amplification. Method: immunoSEQ multiplex PCR; TCRdb's copy keeps in-frame clones and lacks some. Clone size and V and J calls were adopted from that table, with D and trimming inferred from the DNA. Among 200,000 to 250,000 clones listed, around four fifths were seen once. Sequences were obtained from peripheral blood. The sequence came from a woman over 75 with acute or convalescent COVID-19.

The CDR3 DNA sequence: TGTGCCAGCATTCGGGACACCGTCTCAATGGGCTACACCTTC. Amino acid sequence: CASIRDTVSMGYTF. This rearrangement joins TRBV2 to TRBJ1-2; maybe TRBD1 (6 bases). Trimming left V 7 bases short and J 8 bases short, with 20 bases between. Germline V gene sequence: CDR1 SNHLY, CDR2 FYNNEI. The CDR3 consists of 14 residues.